These 24 T cell receptor beta chains share one sample of origin, sequenced in a study of PD-L1 blockade in urothelial cancer. Method: immunoSEQ multiplex PCR; TCRdb's copy keeps in-frame clones and lacks some. The table shows about 49,000 clones, with approximately 85% occurring only once. The time point was: pretreatment peripheral blood. Material: PBMCs, obtained around atezolizumab (anti-PD-L1) treatment. The source of these receptors is a man between 65 and 80 years old with urothelial cancer.

This rearrangement joins TRBV7-8 to TRBJ1-3; a possible D gene is TRBD1 (5 bases). The ends were cut back, 1 base at V and 4 bases at J, with 11 bases in the middle. The CDR3 runs 15 residues. Germline V gene data show CDR1 as SGHVS and CDR2 as FQNEAQ. The chain's CDR3 is CASSLGGGVGNTIYF. In DNA form, the CDR3 reads TGTGCCAGCAGCTTAGGCGGGGGGGTCGGAAACACCATATATTTT.

J is TRBJ1-5 and V is TRBV28, with TRBD1 matching over 10 bases. CDR1 and CDR2 from the germline V gene are MDHEN and SYDVKM. V dropped 6 bases and J dropped 8; count of bases not matched to a gene: 10. The CDR3 totals 15 residues. CDR3 region: CASSLGTGVGKPQHF. CDR3 nucleotides: TGTGCCAGCAGCCTCGGGACAGGGGTGGGAAAGCCCCAGCATTTT. The full variable domain, in which reference TRBV28 and TRBJ1-5 provide the parts outside the CDR3, is DVKVTQSSRYLVKRTGEKVFLECVQDMDHENMFWYRQDPGLGLRLIYFSYDVKMKEKGDIPEGYSVSREKKERFSLILESASTNQTSMYLCASSLGTGVGKPQHFGDGTRLSIL.

As DNA, the CDR3 is TGTGCCAGCAGCGTAGCTAGCGGGAGTGGGGATGAGCAGTTCTTC. This gives the protein CASSVASGSGDEQFF. The rearrangement links TRBV9 to TRBJ2-1; TRBD2 aligns across 10 bases. The CDR3 loop spans 15 amino acids. The germline CDR1 and CDR2 sequences are SGDLS and YYNGEE. The junction had 5 bases not matched to a gene; V was cut back by 0 bases and J by 8 bases.

This clone appeared many times. The chain carries TRBV30 and TRBJ1-4; 8 bases line up with TRBD1. The CDR3 length is 17 residues. The germline V gene has CDR1 GTSNPN and CDR2 SVGIG (reference sequence). V was pared by 0 bases and J by 0 bases, with 6 bases of the junction left unmatched. CDR3 coding DNA: TGTGCCTGGAGTGTACAGGGGGGAGTTACAACTAATGAAAAACTGTTTTTT. This sequence encodes CAWSVQGGVTTNEKLFF. The variable domain in full, completed from reference TRBV30 and TRBJ1-4, reads SQTIHQWPATLVQPVGSPLSLECTVEGTSNPNLYWYRQAAGRGLQLLFYSVGIGQISSEVPQNLSASRPQDRQFILSSKKLLLSDSGFYLCAWSVQGGVTTNEKLFFGSGTQLSVL.

The chain uses TRBV5-6 and TRBJ2-2; a possible D gene is TRBD2 (6 bases). Germline-derived CDR1 and CDR2 are SGHDT and YYEEEE. V was clipped by 1 base and J by 3 bases, with 10 bases between them. This CDR3 has 15 residues. The CDR3 loop reads CASSLWRGDTGELFF. The DNA of the CDR3 is TGTGCCAGCAGCTTGTGGCGGGGCGACACCGGGGAGCTGTTTTTT.

This clone was counted between two and nine times. The junction departs from germline at one end; a sequencing error may be responsible. This chain connects TRBV7-7 to TRBJ1-1; D remains unclear. In germline, CDR1 is SSHAT, CDR2 FNYEAQ (reference sequence). This CDR3 is 13 amino acids long. CDR3 amino acids: CASSLSQNTEAFF. CDR3 sequence (DNA): TGTGCTAGCAGCTTATCCCAAAACACTGAAGCTTTCTTT.

The V gene is TRBV19, the J gene TRBJ2-3; 8 nucleotides agree with TRBD2. V gave up 5 bases and J gave up 0 bases; unmatched junction bases: 4. The germline V gene encodes CDR1 LNHDA and CDR2 SQIVND (reference sequence). This CDR3 is 15 amino acids long. The CDR3, as DNA: TGTGCCAGTAGTTACCGCGGGAGGAGCACAGATACGCAGTATTTT. Translated, it gives CASSYRGRSTDTQYF.

This sequence joins TRBV6-1 and TRBJ1-5; D remains ambiguous. CDR3 length: 14 residues. Trimming took off 10 bases at V and 1 base at J, with 14 bases between the two ends. CDR1 and CDR2 (germline): MNHNS, SASEGT. The CDR3 spells CAINPAGSNQPQHF. CDR3 nucleotide sequence: TGTGCCATCAACCCGGCGGGAAGCAATCAGCCCCAGCATTTT.

The chain uses TRBV7-6 and TRBJ1-2; the D gene is possibly TRBD1 (5 bases). The CDR3 consists of 14 residues. Trimming stripped 5 bases from V and 8 bases from J, with 18 bases between. CDR1 is SGHVS and CDR2 is FNYEAQ in the germline V gene. DNA of the CDR3: TGTGCCAGCAGCCCAGCCGGGACTAGGGTGGGCTACACCTTC. Protein sequence: CASSPAGTRVGYTF.

V usage is TRBV5-1 and J usage is TRBJ2-5, with 7 positions matching TRBD2. J gave up 2 bases and V 0 bases, and 4 bases lay outside the gene matches. The germline CDR1 and CDR2 sequences are SGHRS and YFSETQ. The CDR3 has 15 residues. Written as DNA, the CDR3 is TGCGCCAGCAGCTTGGGGCTAGCGGAACAAGAGACCCAGTACTTC. It is translated as CASSLGLAEQETQYF.

The chain recombines TRBV14 with TRBJ2-5; a possible D gene is TRBD1 (6 bases). CDR3 length: 11 amino acids. The germline gives CDR1 SGHDN, CDR2 FVKESK. Trimming pared 4 bases from V and 7 bases from J, leaving 7 bases between. CDR3 sequence: CASSPGVTQYF. Written as DNA, the CDR3 is TGTGCCAGCAGCCCAGGGGTGACCCAGTACTTC.

The chain has TRBV19 and TRBJ2-1; 10 bases agree with TRBD2. Germline CDR1 reads LNHDA; CDR2 reads SQIVND (reference sequence). Germline trimming cut 5 bases from V and 0 bases from J; bases unmatched to any gene: 13. This CDR3 spans 19 amino acids. DNA of the CDR3: TGTGCCAGTAGTTCGAGCAGTCTAGCGGGAGCCATCTCCTACAATGAGCAGTTCTTC. Translation: CASSSSSLAGAISYNEQFF.

J is TRBJ1-1 and V is TRBV6-5; TRBD1 matches 9 bases. This CDR3 region has 16 residues. V was clipped by 2 bases and J by 2 bases; unmatched bases: 6. CDR1 MNHEY and CDR2 SVGAGI come from the germline V gene. CDR3 region: CASSYLEGQGNTEAFF. The CDR3 nucleotides read TGTGCCAGCAGTTACCTTGAGGGACAGGGCAACACTGAAGCTTTCTTT.

This clone was counted a few times. This chain connects TRBV5-6 to TRBJ2-2; no clear D gene. V lost 4 bases and J 2 bases, leaving 6 bases between the germline ends. This CDR3 is 13 amino acids long. CDR1 and CDR2 from the germline V gene are SGHDT and YYEEEE. CDR3 DNA: TGTGCCAGCAGCCAATTTAACACCGGGGAGCTGTTTTTT. Its protein is CASSQFNTGELFF.

The rearrangement links TRBV19 to TRBJ2-5; D not certain. Trimming pared 1 base from V and 1 base from J, leaving 16 bases between. Germline CDR1 and CDR2: LNHDA and SQIVND (reference sequence). This CDR3 is 17 amino acids long. The CDR3 DNA reads as TGTGCCAGTAGTATAGGTACCTCTGGCCCATTCCAAGAGACCCAGTACTTC. This codes for CASSIGTSGPFQETQYF. Using reference TRBV19 and TRBJ2-5 for the parts outside the CDR3, the full variable domain is DGGITQSPKYLFRKEGQNVTLSCEQNLNHDAMYWYRQDPGQGLRLIYYSQIVNDFQKGDIAEGYSVSREKKESFPLTVTSAQKNPTAFYLCASSIGTSGPFQETQYFGPGTRLLVL.

J is TRBJ1-6 and V is TRBV5-4; possibly TRBD1 for D (5 bases). Germline V gene lookup returns CDR1 SGHNT and CDR2 YYREEE (reference sequence). This CDR3 comprises 15 residues. The ends were cut back, 0 bases at V and 6 bases at J, with 10 bases in the middle. The CDR3 loop reads CASSLEAGRNSPLHF. Here the CDR3 DNA reads TGTGCCAGCAGCTTGGAGGCAGGGCGTAATTCACCCCTCCACTTT.

The chain has TRBV7-6 and TRBJ2-1; the D gene is possibly TRBD2 (6 bases). The CDR3 has 13 amino acids. Germline values: CDR1 SGHVS, CDR2 FNYEAQ. V was clipped by 0 bases and J by 8 bases, with 8 bases between them. CDR3 residues: CASSLALAHEQFF. The CDR3 DNA follows: TGTGCCAGCAGCTTAGCACTAGCCCATGAGCAGTTCTTC.

The V and J genes are TRBV28 and TRBJ1-4; no clear D gene. The CDR3 loop spans 11 amino acids. CDR1 and CDR2 from the germline V gene are MDHEN and SYDVKM. Trimming shortened V by 4 bases and J by 9 bases, and 6 bases separated the two germline ends. CDR3 loop: CASSYTKKLFF. CDR3 DNA sequence: TGTGCCAGCAGTTACACGAAAAAACTGTTTTTT.

The rearrangement uses TRBV11-2 and TRBJ1-4; TRBD1 is a possible D gene (6 bases). This CDR3 is built from 16 residues. Per germline, CDR1 SGHAT and CDR2 FQNNGV. V was clipped by 5 bases and J by 1 base, with 14 bases between them. CDR3 nucleotides: TGTGCCAGCAGCCCAGTCCCACAGGGAACTAATGAAAAACTGTTTTTT. Translated, it gives CASSPVPQGTNEKLFF.

This clone was seen a few times. The chain has TRBV10-1 and TRBJ2-1; 7 bases map to TRBD1. CDR1 WNHNN and CDR2 SYGVQD come from the germline V gene (reference sequence). V shed 0 bases and J 16 bases; nucleotides not matched to a gene: 9. This CDR3 comprises 13 residues. CDR3 loop: CASSESGRDSGFF. The CDR3 region has the DNA TGCGCCAGCAGTGAGTCTGGCCGGGACAGCGGTTTCTTC.

This clone was counted a single time. The gene calls are TRBV15 and TRBJ2-3, with D possibly matching TRBD1 (6 bases). V gave up 3 bases and J gave up 10 bases, with 8 bases separating them. The CDR3 spans 11 residues. Germline-derived CDR1 and CDR2 are LNHNV and YYDKDF (reference sequence). CDR3 nucleotide sequence: TGTGCCACCAGCAGTGAGGGGGCGCAGTATTTT. Translating gives CATSSEGAQYF.

This clone occurred once. The CDR3 loop reads CASSIGSQGAEEKLFF. The CDR3 DNA reads TGTGCCAGTAGTATAGGTAGTCAGGGGGCGGAAGAAAAACTGTTTTTT. The chain couples TRBV19 to TRBJ1-4, with 8 bases fitting TRBD1. Germline values: CDR1 LNHDA, CDR2 SQIVND (reference sequence). The CDR3 contains 16 residues. V shed 1 base, J shed 8 bases, and the junction held 9 bases outside the gene matches.

The chain recombines TRBV7-9 with TRBJ2-3, with 9 bases fitting TRBD2. The J segment lost 0 bases and the V segment lost 5 bases, leaving 0 bases of the junction unmatched. Germline values: CDR1 SEHNR, CDR2 FQNEAQ (reference sequence). This CDR3 has 14 residues. In nucleotides, the CDR3 is TGTGCCAGCAGCGCGGGAGGGAGCACAGATACGCAGTATTTT. As protein: CASSAGGSTDTQYF.

The chain joins TRBV27 to TRBJ2-3; D perhaps matches TRBD2 (6 bases). The CDR3 is 14 amino acids. V was clipped by 6 bases and J by 3 bases, with 13 bases between them. Germline-derived CDR1 and CDR2 are MNHEY and SMNVEV (reference sequence). CDR3 protein: CASSEIADTDTQYF. CDR3 sequence (DNA): TGTGCCAGCAGCGAGATAGCGGATACAGATACGCAGTATTTT.